Presented here are 29 T cell receptor beta chains from one specimen sequenced in a study of T cell repertoires in cytomegalovirus infection. These TCRs' antigens remain unknown. TCRdb independently ran MiXCR on the reads; one entry per CDR3 protein. This sample has 750,000 to 950,000 distinct CDR3 sequences, with roughly 28% found just once. Sample: cultured CD8+ T cells from PBMCs, taken from culture after CMV antigen stimulation. All receptors come from a human donor in good health (CMV status not recorded). Some clones in this sample may be carry-over from other donors' samples.

V usage is TRBV7-9 and J usage is TRBJ2-5; 12 bases line up with TRBD1. Germline trimming cut 3 bases from V and 4 bases from J; bases unmatched to any gene: 6. The V gene's germline CDR1 is SEHNR and CDR2 FQNEAQ (reference sequence). This CDR3 is built from 16 residues. The CDR3 sequence is CASSLGTGGMTETQYF. CDR3 nucleotides: TGTGCCAGCAGCTTGGGGACAGGGGGCATGACAGAGACCCAGTACTTC.

The CDR3 nucleotides read TGTGCCAGCAGCCCAGGGACAGGGTGGTACTATGGCTACACCTTC. It codes for CASSPGTGWYYGYTF. This rearrangement joins TRBV27 to TRBJ1-2, with 9 bases identical to TRBD1. Germline V gives CDR1 MNHEY, CDR2 SMNVEV (reference sequence). V shed 6 bases and J 3 bases; nucleotides not matched to a gene: 8. CDR3 size: 15 residues.

This clonotype was seen ten or more times. The V and J genes are TRBV28 and TRBJ1-5, with D tentatively TRBD1 (6 bases). V lost 4 bases and J 5 bases, leaving 24 bases between the germline ends. This CDR3 is 18 amino acids long. Germline CDR1 is MDHEN and CDR2 is SYDVKM. The CDR3 sequence is CASSSWAGAGGRDQPQHF. Here the CDR3 DNA reads TGTGCCAGCAGTTCCTGGGCCGGGGCGGGGGGCAGGGATCAGCCCCAGCATTTT. Using reference TRBV28 and TRBJ1-5 for the parts outside the CDR3, the full variable domain is DVKVTQSSRYLVKRTGEKVFLECVQDMDHENMFWYRQDPGLGLRLIYFSYDVKMKEKGDIPEGYSVSREKKERFSLILESASTNQTSMYLCASSSWAGAGGRDQPQHFGDGTRLSIL.

The table lists this clonotype with a few counts. The chain recombines TRBV2 with TRBJ2-7; possible D gene TRBD2, 7 bases. There are 24 residues in the CDR3. The V end was cut by 4 bases, the J end by 4 bases, with 44 bases between. The V gene's germline CDR1 is SNHLY and CDR2 FYNNEI. CDR3 nucleotides: TGTGCCAGCAGTGGCATCGGGTCGCCTTTCCCCCCGGGGGGCGCCGACTTGGGGAATTACGAGCAGTACTTC. Protein product: CASSGIGSPFPPGGADLGNYEQYF.

This chain joins TRBV27 and TRBJ1-1, with D unresolved. The germline V and J ends were trimmed by 6 bases and 0 bases, with 14 bases remaining between them. Germline CDR1 and CDR2: MNHEY and SMNVEV (reference sequence). This CDR3 comprises 15 residues. CDR3 region: CASSPDNRMNTEAFF. The CDR3 DNA follows: TGTGCCAGCAGCCCGGATAATCGAATGAACACTGAAGCTTTCTTT.

The V call is TRBV6-5, the J call TRBJ2-6, with 8 bases that match TRBD1. CDR3 size: 18 residues. Unmatched junction bases numbered 12, after V lost 4 bases and J lost 4 bases. The germline CDR1 and CDR2 sequences are MNHEY and SVGAGI. The CDR3 DNA reads TGTGCCAGCAGTTCGTGGACAGGGTCAAAGGGGGGGGCCAACGTCCTGACTTTC. It yields the protein CASSSWTGSKGGANVLTF.

In its sample, this clonotype was seen a few times. The chain uses TRBV6-6 and TRBJ1-5; 8 bases map to TRBD1. In germline, CDR1 is MNHNY, CDR2 SVGAGI (reference sequence). V dropped 4 bases and J dropped 4; count of bases not matched to a gene: 9. The CDR3 consists of 16 residues. The CDR3, as DNA: TGTGCCAGCAGTTCTTGGACAGGGACCGAGAATCAGCCCCAGCATTTT. The encoded protein is CASSSWTGTENQPQHF.

This chain uses TRBV7-9 with TRBJ2-1; 10 bases line up with TRBD1. Looked up from germline, CDR1 is SEHNR and CDR2 is FQNEAQ (reference sequence). The CDR3 spans 15 residues. The trim removed 1 base at V and 8 bases at J, leaving 5 bases unmatched. The CDR3 sequence is CASSLGVGTGDEQFF. As DNA, the CDR3 is TGTGCCAGCAGCTTAGGTGTCGGGACAGGGGATGAGCAGTTCTTC.

The J gene is TRBJ2-3, the V gene TRBV28; unclear D gene. The CDR3 is 15 amino acids. The V gene's germline CDR1 is MDHEN and CDR2 SYDVKM. The ends were cut back, 4 bases at V and 0 bases at J, with 11 bases in the middle. DNA for the CDR3: TGTGCCAGCAGTTCGAACTTCCTAAGCACAGATACGCAGTATTTT. Translated: CASSSNFLSTDTQYF.

The chain links TRBV27 to TRBJ1-2, with D unresolved. Trimming took 3 bases from V and 5 from J, leaving 10 bases between them. Germline CDR1 MNHEY, CDR2 SMNVEV (reference sequence). The CDR3 has 13 amino acids. The CDR3 DNA sequence: TGTGCCAGCAGTTTCGCTACGGGGTATGGCTACACCTTC. Its translation is CASSFATGYGYTF.

There are a few counts of this clonotype. The chain has TRBV15 and TRBJ1-6, with TRBD1 as a possible D gene (5 bases). V was shortened by 9 bases and J by 1 base, with 19 bases between the two germline ends. Germline V lookup: CDR1 LNHNV, CDR2 YYDKDF (reference sequence). The CDR3 totals 17 residues. The CDR3 region is CATRVGPGLSYNSPLHF. CDR3 DNA sequence: TGTGCCACGAGGGTCGGCCCGGGACTGTCCTATAATTCACCCCTCCACTTT.

The gene calls are TRBV28 and TRBJ1-1; D unresolved. The CDR3 has 13 residues. The germline V gene has CDR1 MDHEN and CDR2 SYDVKM. V gave up 7 bases and J gave up 2 bases, with 11 bases separating them. As DNA, the CDR3 is TGTGCCAGCAAGGTTCGCGGTAACACTGAAGCTTTCTTT. Protein: CASKVRGNTEAFF.

This clonotype was recorded a few times. CDR3 bases: TGTGCCAGCAGTGACTTAGGGAGAGAGACCCAGTACTTC. This translates into CASSDLGRETQYF. The chain carries TRBV25-1 and TRBJ2-5; a weak D match, TRBD2 (5 bases). Germline CDR1 MGHDK, CDR2 SYGVNS. The ends were cut back, 3 bases at V and 4 bases at J, with 9 bases in the middle. This CDR3 has 13 residues.

The gene calls are TRBV3-1 and TRBJ1-5; D uncertain. Trimming took 2 bases from V and 5 from J, leaving 10 bases between them. This CDR3 is 14 amino acids long. CDR1 and CDR2 (germline): LGHDT, YNNKEL (reference sequence). The CDR3 reads CASSQWAGDQPQHF. CDR3 bases: TGTGCCAGCAGCCAATGGGCTGGGGATCAGCCCCAGCATTTT.

The chain has TRBV4-1 and TRBJ1-1; D uncertain. V lost 5 bases and J lost 7, with 11 bases in between. This CDR3 has 12 residues. Germline V gene lookup returns CDR1 MGHRA and CDR2 YSYEKL. Here the CDR3 reads CASSSQEGEAFF. CDR3 DNA: TGCGCCAGCAGCAGCCAGGAAGGTGAAGCTTTCTTT.

The rearrangement joins TRBV20-1 to TRBJ2-7; 7 bases align to TRBD1. The CDR3 contains 13 residues. The germline CDR1 and CDR2 sequences are DFQATT and SNEGSKA (reference sequence). After removal of 5 bases from V and 3 bases from J, the junction contained 7 bases not matched to a gene. The CDR3 loop is CSARDSLGYEQYF. The CDR3 DNA follows: TGCAGTGCTCGGGACAGCCTGGGCTACGAGCAGTACTTC.

This clonotype was counted between two and nine times. The V gene is TRBV12-3 or TRBV12-4, the J gene TRBJ2-7, with 7 bases fitting TRBD1. J lost 0 bases, V lost 6 bases, and 5 bases had no gene match. The CDR3 has 14 amino acids. The DNA for the CDR3 is TGTGCCAGCAGCCCGGGACAGTACTCCTACGAGCAGTACTTC. This sequence encodes CASSPGQYSYEQYF.

This clonotype was counted at least ten times. V and J are TRBV7-8 and TRBJ2-2, with 9 bases identical to TRBD1. The germline V gene has CDR1 SGHVS and CDR2 FQNEAQ. The CDR3 covers 17 residues. Germline trimming cut 2 bases from V and 2 bases from J; bases unmatched to any gene: 6. The CDR3 DNA sequence: TGTGCCAGCAGCTTACCCCGACAGGGGGAAAACACCGGGGAGCTGTTTTTT. Its protein product is CASSLPRQGENTGELFF.

This clonotype has a handful of counts. The V gene is TRBV6-5, the J gene TRBJ2-1; D is undetermined. The germline V and J ends were trimmed by 2 bases and 3 bases, with 14 bases remaining between them. Germline V lookup: CDR1 MNHEY, CDR2 SVGAGI. This CDR3 has 16 residues. The CDR3 protein is CASSYVAGEYYNEQFF. CDR3 DNA sequence: TGTGCCAGCAGTTACGTGGCTGGTGAATACTACAATGAGCAGTTCTTC.

In its sample, this clonotype was seen a few times. J is TRBJ2-7 and V is TRBV6-6, with 8 bases identical to TRBD2. This CDR3 spans 14 amino acids. CDR1 and CDR2 (germline): MNHNY, SVGAGI (reference sequence). The J segment lost 0 bases and the V segment lost 5 bases, leaving 3 bases of the junction unmatched. The CDR3 is CASSIRGGSYEQYV. CDR3 DNA: TGTGCCAGCAGTATCCGGGGGGGCTCCTACGAGCAGTACGTC.

This clonotype has only a few counts. The CDR3 sequence: CASSFLDLGDEQFF. Written as DNA, the CDR3 is TGTGCCAGCAGTTTCTTGGACTTGGGGGATGAGCAGTTCTTC. This chain uses TRBV6-2 or TRBV6-3 with TRBJ2-1, with D possibly called TRBD1 or TRBD2 (5 bases each). The CDR3 has 14 amino acids. The germline CDR1 and CDR2 sequences are MNHEY and SVGEGT. The V end was cut by 4 bases, the J end by 8 bases, with 15 bases between.

This chain joins TRBV7-3 and TRBJ2-1; no definite D call. The germline CDR1 and CDR2 sequences are SGHTA and FQGTGA. V shed 1 base and J shed 10 bases, with 11 bases lying between them. This CDR3 has 13 amino acids. The CDR3 DNA reads TGTGCCAGCAGCTTAATAGGTACTGGAGAGCAGTTCTTC. This translates into CASSLIGTGEQFF.

The rearrangement links TRBV27 to TRBJ1-2; D perhaps matches TRBD1 (6 bases). The CDR3 spans 14 residues. Germline V lookup: CDR1 MNHEY, CDR2 SMNVEV (reference sequence). V shed 3 bases and J shed 8 bases, with 16 bases lying between them. CDR3: CASSFVGGTHGYTF. The CDR3 DNA sequence: TGTGCCAGCAGTTTCGTTGGAGGGACACACGGCTACACCTTC.

The V and J genes are TRBV28 and TRBJ1-2; D uncertain. V lost 6 bases to trimming and J lost 4 bases, with 12 bases between them. Germline V CDR1 and CDR2: MDHEN, SYDVKM. CDR3 size: 13 residues. The CDR3 loop is CASSPSSSYGYTF. The CDR3, as DNA: TGTGCCAGCAGCCCGAGCTCCAGCTATGGCTACACCTTC.

This clonotype was picked up a small number of times. The CDR3 DNA sequence: TGTGCCAGCAGCTGGCCAGGGATGATGAACACCGGGGAGCTGTTTTTT. Translation: CASSWPGMMNTGELFF. The chain combines TRBV11-2 with TRBJ2-2; D possibly corresponds to TRBD1 (5 bases). Trimming took off 4 bases at V and 1 base at J, with 13 bases between the two ends. Germline V lookup: CDR1 SGHAT, CDR2 FQNNGV. CDR3 length equals 16 residues.

This rearrangement joins TRBV4-1 to TRBJ1-5, with 9 bases fitting TRBD1. The CDR3 loop spans 13 amino acids. Trimming cost V 3 bases and J 6 bases; bases outside gene matches: 0. Germline V gene lookup returns CDR1 MGHRA and CDR2 YSYEKL. CDR3 amino acids: CASSQGQGQPQHF. For the CDR3, the DNA is TGCGCCAGCAGCCAGGGACAGGGTCAGCCCCAGCATTTT.

This clonotype turned up a few times. The CDR3 DNA reads TGCGCCAGCAGCCAACCGGGACAGGGGGTCTATGAGCAGTTCTTC. Protein sequence: CASSQPGQGVYEQFF. The chain has TRBV4-3 and TRBJ2-1; 11 bases align to TRBD1. Germline V gives CDR1 LGHNA, CDR2 YSLEER. CDR3 size: 15 residues. With 2 bases clipped from V and 8 bases from J, the junction kept 5 bases outside the gene matches.

This clonotype was observed a few times. This chain joins TRBV24-1 and TRBJ1-2; D might be TRBD1 (5 bases). The CDR3 spans 14 residues. CDR1 is KGHDR and CDR2 is SFDVKD in the germline V gene. The ends were cut back, 0 bases at V and 8 bases at J, with 12 bases in the middle. In nucleotides, the CDR3 is TGTGCCACCAGTGATTTGGGCAGGGAAGACGGCTACACCTTC. It translates to CATSDLGREDGYTF.

This clonotype showed up just a few times. The chain joins TRBV7-9 to TRBJ2-1, with 10 bases identical to TRBD1. The CDR3 has 16 residues. V trimming: 5 bases; J trimming: 6 bases; junction bases outside the gene matches: 10. CDR1 and CDR2 (germline): SEHNR, FQNEAQ (reference sequence). The CDR3 loop reads CASSQLGQGRLNEQFF. The CDR3 DNA reads TGTGCCAGCAGCCAACTGGGACAGGGGAGACTCAATGAGCAGTTCTTC. Drawing the rest from reference TRBV7-9 and TRBJ2-1, the complete variable domain is DTGVSQNPRHKITKRGQNVTFRCDPISEHNRLYWYRQTLGQGPEFLTYFQNEAQLEKSRLLSDRFSAERPKGSFSTLEIQRTEQGDSAMYLCASSQLGQGRLNEQFFGPGTRLTVL.